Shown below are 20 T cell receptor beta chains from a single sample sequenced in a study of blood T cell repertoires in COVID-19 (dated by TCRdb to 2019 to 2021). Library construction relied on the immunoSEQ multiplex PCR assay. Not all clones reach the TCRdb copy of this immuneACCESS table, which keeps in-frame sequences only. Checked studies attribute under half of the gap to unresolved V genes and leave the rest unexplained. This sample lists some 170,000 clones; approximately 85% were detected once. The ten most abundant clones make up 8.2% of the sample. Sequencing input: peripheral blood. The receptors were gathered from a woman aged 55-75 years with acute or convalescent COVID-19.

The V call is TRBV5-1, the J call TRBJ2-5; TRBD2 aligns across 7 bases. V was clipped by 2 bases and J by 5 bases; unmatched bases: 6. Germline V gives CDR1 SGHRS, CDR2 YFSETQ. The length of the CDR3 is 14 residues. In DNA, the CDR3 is TGCGCCAGCAGCTTCGGGAGGACCGGGGAGACCCAGTACTTC. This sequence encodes CASSFGRTGETQYF.

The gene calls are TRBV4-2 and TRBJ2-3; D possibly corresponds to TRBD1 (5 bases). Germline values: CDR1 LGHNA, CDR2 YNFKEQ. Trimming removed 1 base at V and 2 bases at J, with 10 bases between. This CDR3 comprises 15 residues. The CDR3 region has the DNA TGTGCCAGCAGCCAAGGGCAGGGCTTCACAGATACGCAGTATTTT. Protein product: CASSQGQGFTDTQYF.

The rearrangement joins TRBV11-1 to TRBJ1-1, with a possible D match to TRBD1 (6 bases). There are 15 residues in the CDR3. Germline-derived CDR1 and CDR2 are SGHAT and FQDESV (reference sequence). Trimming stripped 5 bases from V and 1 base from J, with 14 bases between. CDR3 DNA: TGTGCCAGCAGCCCCTACAGGGCACAGAACACTGAAGCTTTCTTT. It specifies CASSPYRAQNTEAFF. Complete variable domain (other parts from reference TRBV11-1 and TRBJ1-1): EAEVAQSPRYKITEKSQAVAFWCDPISGHATLYWYRQILGQGPELLVQFQDESVVDDSQLPKDRFSAERLKGVDSTLKIQPAELGDSAMYLCASSPYRAQNTEAFFGQGTRLTVV.

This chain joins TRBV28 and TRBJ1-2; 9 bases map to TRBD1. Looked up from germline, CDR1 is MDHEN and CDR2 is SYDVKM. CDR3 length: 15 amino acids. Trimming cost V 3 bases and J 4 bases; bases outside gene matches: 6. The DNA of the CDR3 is TGTGCCAGCAGTTTTGGGGGACAGGGAGGCTATGGCTACACCTTC. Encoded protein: CASSFGGQGGYGYTF.

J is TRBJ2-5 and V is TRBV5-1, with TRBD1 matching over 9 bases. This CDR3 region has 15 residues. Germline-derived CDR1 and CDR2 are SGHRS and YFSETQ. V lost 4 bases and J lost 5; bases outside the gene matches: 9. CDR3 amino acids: CASSGRTGGGETQYF. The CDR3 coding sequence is TGCGCCAGCAGCGGACGCACAGGGGGCGGGGAGACCCAGTACTTC.

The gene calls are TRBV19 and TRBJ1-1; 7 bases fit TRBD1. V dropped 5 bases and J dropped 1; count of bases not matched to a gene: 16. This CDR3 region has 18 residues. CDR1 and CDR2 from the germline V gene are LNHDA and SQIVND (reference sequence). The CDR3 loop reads CASSLISQLGTANTEAFF. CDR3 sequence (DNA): TGTGCCAGTAGTCTGATATCCCAATTAGGGACAGCGAACACTGAAGCTTTCTTT.

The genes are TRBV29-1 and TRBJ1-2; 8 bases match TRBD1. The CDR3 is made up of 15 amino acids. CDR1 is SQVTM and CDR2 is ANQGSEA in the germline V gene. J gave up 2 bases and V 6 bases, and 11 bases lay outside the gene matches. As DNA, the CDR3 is TGCAGCGTCGCGCAGGGGGCGCAGCCCAACTATGGCTACACCTTC. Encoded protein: CSVAQGAQPNYGYTF. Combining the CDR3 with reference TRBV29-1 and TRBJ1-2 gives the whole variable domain SAVISQKPSRDICQRGTSLTIQCQVDSQVTMMFWYRQQPGQSLTLIATANQGSEATYESGFVIDKFPISRPNLTFSTLTVSNMSPEDSSIYLCSVAQGAQPNYGYTFGSGTRLTVV.

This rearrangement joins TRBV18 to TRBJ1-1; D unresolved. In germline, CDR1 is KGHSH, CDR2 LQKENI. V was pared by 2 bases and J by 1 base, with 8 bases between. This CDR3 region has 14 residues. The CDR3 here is CASSPSSGNTEAFF. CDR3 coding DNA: TGTGCCAGCTCACCAAGTTCAGGGAACACTGAAGCTTTCTTT.

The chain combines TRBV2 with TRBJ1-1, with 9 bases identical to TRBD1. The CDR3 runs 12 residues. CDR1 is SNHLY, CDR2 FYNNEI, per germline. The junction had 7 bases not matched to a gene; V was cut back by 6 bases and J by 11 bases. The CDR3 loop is CASRATTGGAFF. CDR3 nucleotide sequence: TGTGCCAGCAGGGCCACTACAGGGGGCGCTTTCTTT.

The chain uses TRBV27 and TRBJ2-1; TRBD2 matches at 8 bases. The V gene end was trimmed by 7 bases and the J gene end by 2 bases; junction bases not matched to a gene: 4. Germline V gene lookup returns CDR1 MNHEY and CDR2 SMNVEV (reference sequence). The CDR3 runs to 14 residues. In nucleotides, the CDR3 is TGTGCCAGCATCGGAGCGGGGGCCTACAATGAGCAGTTCTTC. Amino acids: CASIGAGAYNEQFF.

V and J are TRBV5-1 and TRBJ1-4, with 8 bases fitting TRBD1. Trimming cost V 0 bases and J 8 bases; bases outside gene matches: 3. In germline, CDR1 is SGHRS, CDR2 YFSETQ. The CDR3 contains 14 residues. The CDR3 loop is CASSLGTGREKLFF. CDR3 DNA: TGCGCCAGCAGCTTGGGGACAGGGAGAGAAAAACTGTTTTTT. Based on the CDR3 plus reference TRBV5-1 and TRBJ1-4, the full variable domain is KAGVTQTPRYLIKTRGQQVTLSCSPISGHRSVSWYQQTPGQGLQFLFEYFSETQRNKGNFPGRFSGRQFSNSRSEMNVSTLELGDSALYLCASSLGTGREKLFFGSGTQLSVL.

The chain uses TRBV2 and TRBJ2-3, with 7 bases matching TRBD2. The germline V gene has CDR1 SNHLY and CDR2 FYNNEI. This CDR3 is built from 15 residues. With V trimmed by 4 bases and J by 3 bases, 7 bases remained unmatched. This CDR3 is CASSVDGGGTDTQYF. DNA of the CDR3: TGTGCCAGCAGTGTCGATGGGGGGGGGACAGATACGCAGTATTTT.

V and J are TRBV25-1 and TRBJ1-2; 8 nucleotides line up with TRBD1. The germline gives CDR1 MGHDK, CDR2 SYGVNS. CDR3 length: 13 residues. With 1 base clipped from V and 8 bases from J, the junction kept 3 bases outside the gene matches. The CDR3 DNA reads TGTGCCAGCAGTGAATGGACAGGGCAAGGCTACACCTTC. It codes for CASSEWTGQGYTF.

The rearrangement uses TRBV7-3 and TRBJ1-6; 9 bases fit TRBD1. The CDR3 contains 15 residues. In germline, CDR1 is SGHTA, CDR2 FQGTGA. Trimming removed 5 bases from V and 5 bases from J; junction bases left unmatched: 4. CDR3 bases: TGTGCCAGCAGCACCCGGGACAGGGATAATTCACCCCTCCACTTT. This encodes CASSTRDRDNSPLHF.

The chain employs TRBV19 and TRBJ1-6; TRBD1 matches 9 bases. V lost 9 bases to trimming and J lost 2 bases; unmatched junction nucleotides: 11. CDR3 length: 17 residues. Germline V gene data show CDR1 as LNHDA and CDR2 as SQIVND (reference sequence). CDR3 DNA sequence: TGTGCCAGGGCGGGACAGGGTAGAAGGACCTATAATTCACCCCTCCACTTT. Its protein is CARAGQGRRTYNSPLHF.

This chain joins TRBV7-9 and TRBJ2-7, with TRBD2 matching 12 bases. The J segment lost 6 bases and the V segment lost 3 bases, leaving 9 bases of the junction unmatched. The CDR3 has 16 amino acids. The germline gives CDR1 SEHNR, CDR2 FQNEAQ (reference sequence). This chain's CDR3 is CASSFGLAGGPLEQYF. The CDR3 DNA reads TGTGCCAGCAGCTTTGGGCTAGCGGGAGGGCCGCTCGAGCAGTACTTC.

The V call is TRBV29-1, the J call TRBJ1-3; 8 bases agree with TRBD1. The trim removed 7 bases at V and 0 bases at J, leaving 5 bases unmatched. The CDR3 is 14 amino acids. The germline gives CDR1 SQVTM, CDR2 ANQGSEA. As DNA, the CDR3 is TGCAGCGGATCACAGGGGGGCTCTGGAAACACCATATATTTT. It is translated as CSGSQGGSGNTIYF.

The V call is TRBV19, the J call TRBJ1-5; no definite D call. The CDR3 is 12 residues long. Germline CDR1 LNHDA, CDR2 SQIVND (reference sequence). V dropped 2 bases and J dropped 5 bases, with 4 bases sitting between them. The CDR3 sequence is CASSIPDQPQHF. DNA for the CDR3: TGTGCCAGTAGTATACCGGATCAGCCCCAGCATTTT.

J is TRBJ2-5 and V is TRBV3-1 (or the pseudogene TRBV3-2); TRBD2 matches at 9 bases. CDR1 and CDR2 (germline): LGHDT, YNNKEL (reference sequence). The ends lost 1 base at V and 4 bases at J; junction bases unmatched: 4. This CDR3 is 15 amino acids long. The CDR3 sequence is CASSQGLSGRETQYF. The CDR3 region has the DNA TGTGCCAGCAGCCAAGGTCTTAGCGGGAGAGAGACCCAGTACTTC.

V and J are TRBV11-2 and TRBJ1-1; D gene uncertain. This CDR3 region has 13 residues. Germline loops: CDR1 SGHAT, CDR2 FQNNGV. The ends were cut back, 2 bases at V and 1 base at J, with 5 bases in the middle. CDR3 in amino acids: CASSLTWNTEAFF. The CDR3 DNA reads TGTGCCAGCAGCTTAACTTGGAACACTGAAGCTTTCTTT.